This TCR beta chain emerged from a study of CD8+ T cells in alopecia areata. Treatment defined: oral pan-JAK inhibitor, 5-10 mg twice daily. The CDR3 runs 14 residues. V shed 4 bases and J shed 2 bases, with 12 bases lying between them. CDR1 is SGHRS, CDR2 YFSETQ, per germline. RNA was extracted and reverse transcribed into cDNA as the sequencing template. The data were produced by immunoSEQ multiplex PCR, yet TCRdb's version contains in-frame clones alone and is incomplete. The profile covers more than 150,000 clones, with about 60% appearing a single time and around 12% taken by the ten largest. The chain employs TRBV5-1 and TRBJ1-1; a possible D gene is TRBD1 (6 bases). The material sequenced was CD8+ T cells sorted from blood, taken at week 24, from a patient treated with tofacitinib. The source is a human donor with alopecia areata. The CDR3 sequence: CASSPDRHNTEAFF. The CDR3 nucleotides are TGCGCCAGCAGCCCAGACAGGCATAACACTGAAGCTTTCTTT.